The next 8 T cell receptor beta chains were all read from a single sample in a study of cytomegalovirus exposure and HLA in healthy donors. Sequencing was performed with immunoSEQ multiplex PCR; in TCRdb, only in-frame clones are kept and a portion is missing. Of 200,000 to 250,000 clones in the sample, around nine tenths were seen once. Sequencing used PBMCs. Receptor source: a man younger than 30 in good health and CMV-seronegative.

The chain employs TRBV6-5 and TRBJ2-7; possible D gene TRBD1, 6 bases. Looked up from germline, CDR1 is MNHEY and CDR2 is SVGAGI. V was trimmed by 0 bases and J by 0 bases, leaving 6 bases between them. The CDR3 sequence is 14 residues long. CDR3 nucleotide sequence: TGTGCCAGCAGTTACTCAGGGGGCTCCTACGAGCAGTACTTC. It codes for CASSYSGGSYEQYF.

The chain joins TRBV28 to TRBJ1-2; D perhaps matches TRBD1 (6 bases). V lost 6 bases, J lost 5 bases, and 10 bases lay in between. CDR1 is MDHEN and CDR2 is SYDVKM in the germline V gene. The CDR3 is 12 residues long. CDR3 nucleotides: TGTGCCAGCAGCAGGGGTCGGTATGGCTACACCTTC. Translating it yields CASSRGRYGYTF.

Here the CDR3 reads CASSLWDRELAFF. DNA for the CDR3: TGTGCCAGCAGTTTATGGGACAGGGAGTTAGCTTTCTTT. The chain joins TRBV28 to TRBJ1-1; the match to TRBD1 covers 8 bases. The CDR3 contains 13 residues. The ends lost 0 bases at V and 10 bases at J; junction bases unmatched: 4. Germline CDR1 is MDHEN and CDR2 is SYDVKM.

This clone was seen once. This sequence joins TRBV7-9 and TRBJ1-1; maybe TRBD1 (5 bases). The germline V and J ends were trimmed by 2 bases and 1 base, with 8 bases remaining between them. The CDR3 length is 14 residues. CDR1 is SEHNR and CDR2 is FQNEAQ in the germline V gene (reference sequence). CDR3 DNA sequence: TGTGCCAGCAGCTTATGGGGGGAGAACACTGAAGCTTTCTTT. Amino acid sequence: CASSLWGENTEAFF.

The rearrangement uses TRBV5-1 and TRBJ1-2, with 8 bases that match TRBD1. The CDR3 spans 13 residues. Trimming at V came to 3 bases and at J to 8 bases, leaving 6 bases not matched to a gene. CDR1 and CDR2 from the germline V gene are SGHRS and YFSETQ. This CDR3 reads CASSSLTGEGYTF. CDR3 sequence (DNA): TGCGCCAGCAGCTCCCTGACAGGGGAAGGCTACACCTTC. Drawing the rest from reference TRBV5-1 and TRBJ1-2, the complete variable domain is KAGVTQTPRYLIKTRGQQVTLSCSPISGHRSVSWYQQTPGQGLQFLFEYFSETQRNKGNFPGRFSGRQFSNSRSEMNVSTLELGDSALYLCASSSLTGEGYTFGSGTRLTVV.

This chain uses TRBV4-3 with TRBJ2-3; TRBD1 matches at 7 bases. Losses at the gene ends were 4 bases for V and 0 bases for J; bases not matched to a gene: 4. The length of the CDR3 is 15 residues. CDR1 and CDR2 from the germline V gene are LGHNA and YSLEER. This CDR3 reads CASSPGQSSTDTQYF. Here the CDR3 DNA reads TGCGCCAGCAGCCCGGGACAGTCTAGCACAGATACGCAGTATTTT.

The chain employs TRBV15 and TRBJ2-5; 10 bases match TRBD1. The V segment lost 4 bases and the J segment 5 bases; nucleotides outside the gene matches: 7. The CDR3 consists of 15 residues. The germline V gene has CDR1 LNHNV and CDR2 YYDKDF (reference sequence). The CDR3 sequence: CATSIDRDRGETQYF. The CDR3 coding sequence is TGTGCCACCAGCATTGACCGGGACAGGGGCGAGACCCAGTACTTC.

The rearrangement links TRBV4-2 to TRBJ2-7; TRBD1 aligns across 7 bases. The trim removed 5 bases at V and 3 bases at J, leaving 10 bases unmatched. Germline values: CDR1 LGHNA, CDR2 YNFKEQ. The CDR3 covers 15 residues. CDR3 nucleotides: TGTGCCAGCAGCGTAAAAGGGGGACAGAGCTACGAGCAGTACTTC. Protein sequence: CASSVKGGQSYEQYF.